Listed below are T cell receptor beta chains from one sample, sequenced in a study of cytomegalovirus exposure and HLA in healthy donors. Measured with immunoSEQ multiplex PCR; TCRdb has only the in-frame clones, and not every one. The table has under 150,000 clones, around 70% seen once. The source material was PBMCs. Receptors were obtained from a man aged 40-49 years in good health and CMV-seronegative. Both conserved end residues are trimmed from each CDR3.

CDR3	V	J
ASTMAPYNEQF	TRBV27	TRBJ2-1
ASSRGVASPGELF	TRBV4-3	TRBJ2-2
ASSLAPSGGRGDTQY	TRBV5-1	TRBJ2-3
ASSRAGNTEAF	TRBV27	TRBJ1-1
ASSQRDRESPEAF	TRBV4-1	TRBJ1-1
ASSLVAGDEQY	TRBV7-2	TRBJ2-7
ATWSGRGSGELF	TRBV6-5	TRBJ2-2
ASTAVAGQTF	TRBV28	TRBJ1-1
AISVAGGPEAQY	TRBV10-3	TRBJ2-5
ASSAMTGDGQPQH	TRBV6-1	TRBJ1-5
ASSQVTSGGTGELF	TRBV4-1	TRBJ2-2
ASSYSIGGGAEAF	TRBV6-5	TRBJ1-1
ASSLAHYRVSSTDTQY	TRBV7-2	TRBJ2-3
ASSFWDRGLGYT	TRBV5-1	TRBJ1-2
ASSPGSNTGELF	TRBV7-2	TRBJ2-2
ASLSWGGSSYGYT	TRBV2	TRBJ1-2
ASSLLGLAVKDTQY	TRBV5-8	TRBJ2-3
ASSEGPGQETQY	TRBV10-2	TRBJ2-5
ASRGGLVGPYEQY	TRBV5-4	TRBJ2-7
ASSVGIGGVYEQY	TRBV9	TRBJ2-7
ASSQDALLAGGSDTQY	TRBV4-1	TRBJ2-3
ATRRGGLHNEQF	TRBV13	TRBJ2-1
ASSFNAGTDGEAF	TRBV7-2	TRBJ1-1
ASSLGGRDYGYT	TRBV5-4	TRBJ1-2
ASSLGQNTEAF	TRBV7-3	TRBJ1-1
SSSFGGYEQY	TRBV7-9	TRBJ2-7
AWSVRSLGAQH	TRBV30	TRBJ1-5
ASRAGDSGNTIY	TRBV11-1	TRBJ1-3
SVDRTGSGNTIY	TRBV29-1	TRBJ1-3
ASSNQGLANEKLF	TRBV7-2	TRBJ1-4
ASSFGGDNQPQH	TRBV5-1	TRBJ1-5
ASSLYWGSNTEAF	TRBV5-1	TRBJ1-1
ASSSGLRKEKLF	TRBV7-9	TRBJ1-4
ASSLGGRGWEDTQY	TRBV5-1	TRBJ2-3
ASGTGGYEQY	TRBV28	TRBJ2-7
ASSLVARTGVSYNSPLH	TRBV7-8	TRBJ1-6
ASSPWGQGEAF	TRBV18	TRBJ1-1
ASSLAGHSYEQY	TRBV5-1	TRBJ2-7
ASSERGQNSGNTIY	TRBV6-1	TRBJ1-3
ASSPASGLQQY	TRBV28	TRBJ2-7
ASSPYSQDTQY	TRBV7-2	TRBJ2-3
ASGAWSTGDVDTQY	TRBV7-6	TRBJ2-3
ASSVGTGVEAF	TRBV9	TRBJ1-1
ASSPRPTSYLKGQSTLGGYT	TRBV5-1	TRBJ1-2
ASSSSTGAGELF	TRBV5-1	TRBJ2-2